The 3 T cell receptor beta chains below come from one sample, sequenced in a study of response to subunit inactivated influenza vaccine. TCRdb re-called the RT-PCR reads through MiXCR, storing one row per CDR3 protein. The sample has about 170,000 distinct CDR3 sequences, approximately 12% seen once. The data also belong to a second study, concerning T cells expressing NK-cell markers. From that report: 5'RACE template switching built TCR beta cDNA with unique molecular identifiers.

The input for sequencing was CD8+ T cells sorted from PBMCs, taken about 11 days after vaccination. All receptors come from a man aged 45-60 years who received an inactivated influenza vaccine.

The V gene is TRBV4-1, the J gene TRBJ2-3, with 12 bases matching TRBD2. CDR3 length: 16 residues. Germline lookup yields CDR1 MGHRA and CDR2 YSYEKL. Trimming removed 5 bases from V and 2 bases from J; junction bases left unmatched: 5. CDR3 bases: TGCGCCAGCAGCGAAACTAGCGGGGGGTACACAGATACGCAGTATTTT. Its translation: CASSETSGGYTDTQYF.

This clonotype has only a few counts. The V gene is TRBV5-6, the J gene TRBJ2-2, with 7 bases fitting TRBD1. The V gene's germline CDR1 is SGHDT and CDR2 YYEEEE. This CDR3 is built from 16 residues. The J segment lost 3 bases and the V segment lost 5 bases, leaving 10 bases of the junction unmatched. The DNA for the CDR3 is TGTGCCAGCAGTGAGATTGACAGGGCGGACACCGGGGAGCTGTTTTTT. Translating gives CASSEIDRADTGELFF. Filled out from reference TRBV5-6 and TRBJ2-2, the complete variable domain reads DAGVTQSPTHLIKTRGQQVTLRCSPKSGHDTVSWYQQALGQGPQFIFQYYEEEERQRGNFPDRFSGHQFPNYSSELNVNALLLGDSALYLCASSEIDRADTGELFFGEGSRLTVL.

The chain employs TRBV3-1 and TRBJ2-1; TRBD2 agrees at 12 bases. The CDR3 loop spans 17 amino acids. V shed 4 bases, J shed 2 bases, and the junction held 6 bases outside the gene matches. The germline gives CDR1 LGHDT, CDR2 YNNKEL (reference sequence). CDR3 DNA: TGTGCCAGCAGCCTGGAAAGACTAGCGGGAGCCTACAATGAGCAGTTCTTC. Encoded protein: CASSLERLAGAYNEQFF.